What follows are 25 T cell receptor beta chains derived from one specimen sequenced in a study of blood T cell repertoires in COVID-19. The assay was immunoSEQ multiplex PCR, and TCRdb's table has in-frame clones only and misses some. The repertoire holds approximately 340,000 clones, with roughly 90% as singletons. Sequences were obtained from peripheral blood. These receptors all come from a man under 40 with COVID-19, enrolled during active disease.

V and J are TRBV7-9 and TRBJ1-6; maybe TRBD1 (6 bases). The germline V gene encodes CDR1 SEHNR and CDR2 FQNEAQ (reference sequence). V lost 6 bases and J 6 bases, leaving 6 bases between the germline ends. The CDR3 is made up of 12 amino acids. The CDR3 bases are TGTGCCAGCAGACAGGGTAATTCACCCCTCCACTTT. Translating gives CASRQGNSPLHF. The whole variable domain, filled in from reference TRBV7-9 and TRBJ1-6, reads DTGVSQNPRHKITKRGQNVTFRCDPISEHNRLYWYRQTLGQGPEFLTYFQNEAQLEKSRLLSDRFSAERPKGSFSTLEIQRTEQGDSAMYLCASRQGNSPLHFGNGTRLTVT.

This chain connects TRBV29-1 to TRBJ1-2; tentatively, D is TRBD1 (6 bases). The CDR3 covers 13 residues. The V and J ends lost 0 bases and 7 bases respectively, with 12 bases between them. In germline, CDR1 is SQVTM, CDR2 ANQGSEA. CDR3 in amino acids: CSVEENGGSGYTF. The CDR3 nucleotides are TGCAGCGTTGAAGAAAATGGGGGCTCTGGCTACACCTTC.

The gene calls are TRBV24-1 and TRBJ2-7; D is perhaps TRBD1 (6 bases). The CDR3 is made up of 15 amino acids. V lost 2 bases, J lost 2 bases, and 12 bases lay in between. Germline CDR1 and CDR2: KGHDR and SFDVKD. The CDR3 sequence: CATSDSTGTPYEQYF. CDR3 in DNA: TGTGCCACCAGTGATTCTACAGGGACCCCCTACGAGCAGTACTTC.

The rearrangement joins TRBV12-3 or TRBV12-4 to TRBJ1-6; D is perhaps TRBD1 (6 bases). This CDR3 contains 13 residues. The ends were cut back, 3 bases at V and 10 bases at J, with 10 bases in the middle. CDR3: CASSFGGRSPLHF. In DNA form, the CDR3 reads TGTGCCAGCAGTTTTGGGGGCCGGTCACCCCTCCACTTT.

This sequence joins TRBV4-1 and TRBJ1-5; unclear D gene. Trimming shortened V by 1 base and J by 4 bases, and 8 bases separated the two germline ends. This CDR3 has 14 amino acids. Germline CDR1 MGHRA, CDR2 YSYEKL. CDR3 bases: TGCGCCAGCAGCCAAGCGGTCGGGAATCAGCCCCAGCATTTT. Protein sequence: CASSQAVGNQPQHF.

This rearrangement joins TRBV2 to TRBJ2-3; no firm D call. The CDR3 sequence is 15 residues long. Germline CDR1 and CDR2: SNHLY and FYNNEI. V gave up 0 bases and J gave up 3 bases, with 10 bases separating them. CDR3 amino acids: CASSEALLVTDTQYF. The CDR3 DNA reads TGTGCCAGCAGTGAAGCGTTGCTAGTTACAGATACGCAGTATTTT.

The chain joins TRBV19 to TRBJ1-5; 10 bases are a match to TRBD1. CDR3 length equals 15 residues. CDR1 is LNHDA, CDR2 SQIVND, per germline (reference sequence). V was clipped by 3 bases and J by 4 bases; unmatched bases: 3. The CDR3 reads CASSMGQGLNQPQHF. For the CDR3, the DNA is TGTGCCAGTAGTATGGGACAGGGGTTGAATCAGCCCCAGCATTTT.

The chain joins TRBV4-3 to TRBJ1-3; TRBD1 matches 8 bases. Germline V gives CDR1 LGHNA, CDR2 YSLEER. J gave up 2 bases and V 0 bases, and 3 bases lay outside the gene matches. The CDR3 length is 16 residues. The CDR3 nucleotides read TGCGCCAGCAGCCAAGAGGACAGGGCCCCTGGAAACACCATATATTTT. It encodes CASSQEDRAPGNTIYF.

The CDR3 loop reads CASRAGGTGGSGANVLTF. CDR3 DNA: TGTGCCAGCAGGGCCGGGGGGACAGGTGGGTCTGGGGCCAACGTCCTGACTTTC. The chain combines TRBV4-2 with TRBJ2-6; a possible D gene is TRBD1 (8 bases). Per germline, CDR1 LGHNA and CDR2 YNFKEQ. V shed 6 bases and J shed 1 base, with 19 bases lying between them. CDR3 length: 18 amino acids.

This clone came up once. V gene TRBV9 combines with J gene TRBJ2-7, with 11 bases fitting TRBD2. This CDR3 contains 17 residues. V was clipped by 6 bases and J by 2 bases; unmatched bases: 13. Germline CDR1 SGDLS, CDR2 YYNGEE. The CDR3 sequence: CASNGNPGTSGPYEQYF. The CDR3 DNA reads as TGTGCCAGCAACGGCAACCCCGGGACTAGCGGACCCTACGAGCAGTACTTC.

This rearrangement joins TRBV4-2 to TRBJ2-3, with D unresolved. V was trimmed by 1 base and J by 0 bases, leaving 8 bases between them. The CDR3 contains 15 residues. In germline, CDR1 is LGHNA, CDR2 YNFKEQ. The CDR3, as DNA: TGTGCCAGCAGCCAAGGGGTCGGGAGCACAGATACGCAGTATTTT. Its translation: CASSQGVGSTDTQYF.

The chain carries TRBV7-2 and TRBJ2-6; 8 bases line up with TRBD1. Germline V gene lookup returns CDR1 SGHTA and CDR2 FQGNSA. This CDR3 contains 16 residues. The junction had 0 bases not matched to a gene; V was cut back by 2 bases and J by 0 bases. For the CDR3, the DNA is TGTGCCAGCAGCTTAACAGGGGGCTCTGGGGCCAACGTCCTGACTTTC. Translated: CASSLTGGSGANVLTF.

The chain carries TRBV6-5 and TRBJ2-5; 7 positions match TRBD2. Germline CDR1 MNHEY, CDR2 SVGAGI. The CDR3 is 15 residues long. V lost 6 bases to trimming and J lost 5 bases; unmatched junction nucleotides: 12. CDR3 in amino acids: CASRPLGGSKETQYF. In nucleotides, the CDR3 is TGTGCCAGCAGACCCCTCGGGGGGTCAAAGGAGACCCAGTACTTC.

V gene TRBV28 combines with J gene TRBJ2-7; 12 bases match TRBD2. Germline values: CDR1 MDHEN, CDR2 SYDVKM. The CDR3 totals 16 residues. After removal of 5 bases from V and 9 bases from J, the junction contained 14 bases not matched to a gene. The CDR3 region is CASSPTGASGRVGQYF. In DNA form, the CDR3 reads TGTGCCAGCAGTCCCACCGGTGCTAGCGGGAGGGTCGGGCAGTACTTC.

This chain uses TRBV19 with TRBJ1-3, with 8 bases identical to TRBD1. This CDR3 contains 15 residues. The V and J ends lost 4 bases and 4 bases, in that order; junction bases with no gene match: 6. CDR1 is LNHDA and CDR2 is SQIVND in the germline V gene (reference sequence). CDR3 sequence reads: CASSRFQGAGNTIYF. The CDR3 DNA is TGTGCCAGTAGTAGGTTTCAGGGGGCCGGAAACACCATATATTTT. The whole variable domain, filled in from reference TRBV19 and TRBJ1-3, reads DGGITQSPKYLFRKEGQNVTLSCEQNLNHDAMYWYRQDPGQGLRLIYYSQIVNDFQKGDIAEGYSVSREKKESFPLTVTSAQKNPTAFYLCASSRFQGAGNTIYFGEGSWLTVV.

Notes on this clone: Other nucleotide sequences from this sample produce the same CDR3. V and J are TRBV6-6 and TRBJ1-1, with D perhaps TRBD1 (5 bases). The CDR3 is 13 residues long. Trimming left V 4 bases short and J 1 base short, with 7 bases between. CDR1 is MNHNY, CDR2 SVGAGI, per germline (reference sequence). The CDR3 spells CASSSGGNTEAFF. The CDR3 nucleotides are TGTGCCAGCAGTTCCGGGGGGAACACTGAAGCTTTCTTT.

V usage is TRBV9 and J usage is TRBJ2-3, with 11 bases fitting TRBD2. The V and J ends lost 4 bases and 6 bases, in that order; junction bases with no gene match: 7. This CDR3 has 15 residues. Germline-derived CDR1 and CDR2 are SGDLS and YYNGEE. The CDR3 sequence is CASSPGVAGGDTQYF. The CDR3 DNA reads TGTGCCAGCAGCCCAGGGGTAGCGGGAGGGGATACGCAGTATTTT.

This sequence joins TRBV19 and TRBJ2-6; 8 nucleotides line up with TRBD1. Trimming at V came to 7 bases and at J to 0 bases, leaving 8 bases not matched to a gene. The germline V gene has CDR1 LNHDA and CDR2 SQIVND (reference sequence). The length of the CDR3 is 17 residues. The CDR3 loop reads CASTSGTGPSGANVLTF. DNA of the CDR3: TGTGCCAGTACCTCCGGGACAGGCCCCTCTGGGGCCAACGTCCTGACTTTC.

The chain's CDR3 is CASSPLEGLYTF. Here the CDR3 DNA reads TGTGCCAGCAGCCCCTTAGAGGGCCTCTACACCTTC. This chain links TRBV12-3 or TRBV12-4 with TRBJ1-2; D is ambiguous. This CDR3 contains 12 residues. V was shortened by 6 bases and J by 10 bases, with 15 bases between the two germline ends.

The V call is TRBV6-5, the J call TRBJ1-1, with 10 bases identical to TRBD1. The junction had 4 bases not matched to a gene; V was cut back by 6 bases and J by 0 bases. Per germline, CDR1 MNHEY and CDR2 SVGAGI. This CDR3 region has 15 residues. The CDR3 DNA is TGTGCCAGCAGACCCGGGACAGGGGTGAACACTGAAGCTTTCTTT. It yields the protein CASRPGTGVNTEAFF.

V usage is TRBV24-1 and J usage is TRBJ2-1; TRBD2 matches 15 bases. Germline V gene sequence: CDR1 KGHDR, CDR2 SFDVKD. The CDR3 sequence is 16 residues long. V dropped 4 bases and J dropped 5; count of bases not matched to a gene: 2. The CDR3, as DNA: TGTGCCACCAGTGACTGGACTAGCGGGAGGGACAATGAGCAGTTCTTC. It encodes CATSDWTSGRDNEQFF.

V gene TRBV7-9 combines with J gene TRBJ1-1; TRBD1 matches at 8 bases. CDR3 length: 14 residues. J was trimmed by 7 bases and V by 4 bases; bases with no gene match: 8. From germline, CDR1 is SEHNR and CDR2 FQNEAQ (reference sequence). CDR3 DNA: TGTGCCAGCAGCTATGGACAGGGCGGGAATGAAGCTTTCTTT. Translating gives CASSYGQGGNEAFF.

The V gene is TRBV7-9, the J gene TRBJ2-5; 9 bases line up with TRBD1. V lost 5 bases to trimming and J lost 3 bases; unmatched junction nucleotides: 10. CDR1 SEHNR and CDR2 FQNEAQ come from the germline V gene (reference sequence). This CDR3 has 16 amino acids. The CDR3 nucleotides are TGTGCCAGCAGCCAGGGACAGGGAACACAAAAAGAGACCCAGTACTTC. This gives the protein CASSQGQGTQKETQYF.

The V and J genes are TRBV28 and TRBJ2-1; the match to TRBD2 covers 10 bases. The CDR3 has 17 amino acids. V gave up 7 bases and J gave up 0 bases; unmatched junction bases: 9. The germline gives CDR1 MDHEN, CDR2 SYDVKM. The CDR3 sequence is CASKGLAGEYSYNEQFF. The CDR3 DNA reads TGTGCCAGCAAGGGGCTAGCGGGAGAGTACTCCTACAATGAGCAGTTCTTC.

The chain couples TRBV10-3 to TRBJ2-3, with 11 bases aligning to TRBD2. CDR1 and CDR2 (germline): ENHRY, SYGVKD. The CDR3 is 19 amino acids. Germline trimming cut 0 bases from V and 1 base from J; bases unmatched to any gene: 9. The CDR3 DNA reads as TGTGCCATCAGTGAGTCGACTCTAGCGGGGGGACTTGGCACAGATACGCAGTATTTT. Amino acids: CAISESTLAGGLGTDTQYF.